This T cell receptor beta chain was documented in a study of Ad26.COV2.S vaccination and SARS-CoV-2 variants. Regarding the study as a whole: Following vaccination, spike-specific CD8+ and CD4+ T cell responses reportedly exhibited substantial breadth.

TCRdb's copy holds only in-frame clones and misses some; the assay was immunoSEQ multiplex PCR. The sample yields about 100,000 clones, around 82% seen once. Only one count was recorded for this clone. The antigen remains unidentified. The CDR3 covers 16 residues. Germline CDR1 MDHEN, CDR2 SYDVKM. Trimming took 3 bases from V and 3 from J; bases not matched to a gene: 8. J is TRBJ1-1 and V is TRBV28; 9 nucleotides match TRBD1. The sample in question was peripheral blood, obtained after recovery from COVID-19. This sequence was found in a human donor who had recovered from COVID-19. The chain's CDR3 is CASSFRPGQGDTEAFF. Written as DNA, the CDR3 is TGTGCCAGCAGTTTTCGGCCGGGACAGGGAGACACTGAAGCTTTCTTT. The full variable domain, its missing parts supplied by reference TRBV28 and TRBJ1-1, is DVKVTQSSRYLVKRTGEKVFLECVQDMDHENMFWYRQDPGLGLRLIYFSYDVKMKEKGDIPEGYSVSREKKERFSLILESASTNQTSMYLCASSFRPGQGDTEAFFGQGTRLTVV.